This T cell receptor beta chain emerged from a study of PD-1 blockade in classical Hodgkin lymphoma. Every single patient, without exception, relapsed after autologous stem cell transplantation, and brentuximab vedotin exposure varied. Classification of best responses gave complete response, partial response or progressive disease. Measured with immunoSEQ multiplex PCR; TCRdb has only the in-frame clones, and not every one. The table has under 60,000 clones, approximately 70% seen once. There are a few counts of this clone. Germline CDR1 SNHLY, CDR2 FYNNEI. The CDR3 covers 14 residues. V dropped 6 bases and J dropped 0 bases, with 11 bases sitting between them.

The sequences come from peripheral blood mononuclear cells (PBMCs), collected at baseline. The V gene is TRBV2, the J gene TRBJ1-1; weak D call: TRBD1 (6 bases). This clonotype was sampled from a human donor with classical Hodgkin lymphoma. The CDR3 protein is CASSPGQLNTEAFF. CDR3 DNA sequence: TGTGCCAGCAGCCCAGGACAGCTGAACACTGAAGCTTTCTTT.